The 26 T cell receptor beta chains in this list originate from one sample, sequenced in a study of T cells in localized non-small cell lung cancer. The data were produced by immunoSEQ multiplex PCR, yet TCRdb's version contains in-frame clones alone and is incomplete. The data contain about 52,000 clones, around 80% of them singletons. The sequencing here drew on PBMCs, taken before any cancer treatment. These receptors all stem from a woman aged 40-69 years with stage II lung adenocarcinoma.

This chain connects TRBV9 to TRBJ2-2; 10 nucleotides agree with TRBD2. Looked up from germline, CDR1 is SGDLS and CDR2 is YYNGEE. The trim removed 3 bases at V and 7 bases at J, leaving 15 bases unmatched. The CDR3 loop spans 18 amino acids. The CDR3 sequence: CASSAYTSGATFGGELFF. In nucleotides, the CDR3 is TGTGCCAGCAGCGCATATACTAGCGGGGCGACTTTTGGCGGGGAGCTGTTTTTT.

V gene TRBV4-1 combines with J gene TRBJ1-6, with TRBD1 as a possible D gene (5 bases). This CDR3 contains 17 residues. Trimming took off 3 bases at V and 7 bases at J, with 19 bases between the two ends. Germline V gives CDR1 MGHRA, CDR2 YSYEKL. The CDR3 DNA reads as TGCGCCAGCAGCCAGGGACCGCCTAGGGCCCTAAATTCACCCCTCCACTTT. It translates to CASSQGPPRALNSPLHF.

The J gene is TRBJ1-6, the V gene TRBV9; no clear D gene. Germline CDR1 and CDR2: SGDLS and YYNGEE. This CDR3 region has 14 residues. Trimming stripped 2 bases from V and 10 bases from J, with 13 bases between. In DNA, the CDR3 is TGTGCCAGCAGCGTCCTACAGAGTGACTCACCCCTCCACTTT. Amino acid sequence: CASSVLQSDSPLHF.

The chain combines TRBV5-4 with TRBJ1-2; 11 bases are a match to TRBD1. From germline, CDR1 is SGHNT and CDR2 YYREEE (reference sequence). The CDR3 length is 14 residues. J was trimmed by 7 bases and V by 6 bases; bases with no gene match: 8. CDR3 in DNA: TGTGCCAGCACCAACGGACAGGGGGCGCTTGGCTACACCTTC. Residues: CASTNGQGALGYTF.

V usage is TRBV7-3 and J usage is TRBJ2-2; no clear D. Between the trimmed V and J ends, which lost 5 bases and 7 bases, there was a span of 14 bases. The length of the CDR3 is 14 residues. Germline V gives CDR1 SGHTA, CDR2 FQGTGA. The CDR3 spells CASSQLIFGGELFF. The CDR3 DNA reads as TGTGCCAGCAGCCAATTGATCTTCGGCGGGGAGCTGTTTTTT.

The rearrangement joins TRBV30 to TRBJ2-5, with D uncertain. The J call may not be correct, given that the DNA end is closer to TRBJ2-7. Germline CDR1 GTSNPN, CDR2 SVGIG (reference sequence). The CDR3 loop spans 12 amino acids. Written as DNA, the CDR3 is TGTGCCTGTACGGGCCTTTCCTACGAGCAGTACTTC. Translation gives CACTGLSYEQYF.

V usage is TRBV28 and J usage is TRBJ2-5, with TRBD1 matching over 11 bases. Germline V CDR1 and CDR2: MDHEN, SYDVKM. V dropped 2 bases and J dropped 6; count of bases not matched to a gene: 5. The CDR3 spans 15 residues. The chain's CDR3 is CASSLRGTGGKTQYF. CDR3 coding DNA: TGTGCCAGCAGTTTACGAGGGACAGGGGGGAAGACCCAGTACTTC. The full variable domain, with the rest looked up from reference TRBV28 and TRBJ2-5, is DVKVTQSSRYLVKRTGEKVFLECVQDMDHENMFWYRQDPGLGLRLIYFSYDVKMKEKGDIPEGYSVSREKKERFSLILESASTNQTSMYLCASSLRGTGGKTQYFGPGTRLLVL.

The chain links TRBV18 to TRBJ1-2; tentatively, D is TRBD1 (5 bases). Trimming stripped 4 bases from V and 4 bases from J, with 10 bases between. This CDR3 contains 13 residues. Germline V lookup: CDR1 KGHSH, CDR2 LQKENI. This chain's CDR3 is CASSQGTGYGYTF. The DNA of the CDR3 is TGTGCCAGCTCACAGGGGACCGGCTATGGCTACACCTTC.

This chain connects TRBV6-5 to TRBJ2-1; a possible D gene is TRBD2 (6 bases). CDR3 length: 15 amino acids. The germline V and J ends were trimmed by 6 bases and 4 bases, with 16 bases remaining between them. CDR1 is MNHEY and CDR2 is SVGAGI in the germline V gene. CDR3 sequence reads: CASSLLRGRYNEQFF. In DNA, the CDR3 is TGTGCCAGCAGCCTCTTGCGGGGCAGGTACAATGAGCAGTTCTTC.

The V gene is TRBV7-9, the J gene TRBJ2-2, with a possible D match to TRBD2 (7 bases). The germline V gene has CDR1 SEHNR and CDR2 FQNEAQ (reference sequence). The CDR3 is 15 amino acids. V was clipped by 3 bases and J by 5 bases, with 13 bases between them. CDR3 in DNA: TGTGCCAGCAGCTTTCCCGGGGGGCATACCGGGGAGCTGTTTTTT. Translation gives CASSFPGGHTGELFF.

The rearrangement links TRBV13 to TRBJ2-5; D is uncertain. The CDR3 consists of 17 residues. Trimming shortened V by 5 bases and J by 2 bases, and 21 bases separated the two germline ends. Germline CDR1 reads PRHDT; CDR2 reads FYEKMQ (reference sequence). The DNA of the CDR3 is TGTGCCAGCAGCCTAAAATACGGAAGTAGTCGGCAAGAGACCCAGTACTTC. It is translated as CASSLKYGSSRQETQYF.

The rearrangement joins TRBV30 to TRBJ1-5; D might be TRBD1 (6 bases). CDR1 and CDR2 from the germline V gene are GTSNPN and SVGIG (reference sequence). The CDR3 has 15 residues. V was clipped by 3 bases and J by 2 bases, with 14 bases between them. CDR3 residues: CAWSLGGAGNQPQHF. For the CDR3, the DNA is TGTGCCTGGAGCCTGGGGGGGGCTGGCAATCAGCCCCAGCATTTT. Using reference TRBV30 and TRBJ1-5 for the parts outside the CDR3, the full variable domain is SQTIHQWPATLVQPVGSPLSLECTVEGTSNPNLYWYRQAAGRGLQLLFYSVGIGQISSEVPQNLSASRPQDRQFILSSKKLLLSDSGFYLCAWSLGGAGNQPQHFGDGTRLSIL.

In this sample, this clone turned up once. The V call is TRBV10-3, the J call TRBJ1-4; possible D gene TRBD1, 6 bases. From germline, CDR1 is ENHRY and CDR2 SYGVKD. This CDR3 has 16 residues. With 2 bases removed from V and 10 bases from J, the gap between germline ends came to 20 bases. CDR3 amino acids: CAISESVGAAGGKLFF. The CDR3 DNA sequence: TGTGCCATCAGTGAGAGTGTGGGGGCAGCTGGGGGAAAACTGTTTTTT.

This CDR3 is CASSLASGGNYNEQFF. The CDR3 DNA follows: TGTGCCAGCAGCTTAGCATCGGGGGGCAATTACAATGAGCAGTTCTTC. The chain uses TRBV7-8 and TRBJ2-1; D might be TRBD2 (7 bases). Per the germline V gene, CDR1 is SGHVS and CDR2 is FQNEAQ. Trimming took off 0 bases at V and 4 bases at J, with 13 bases between the two ends. This CDR3 contains 16 residues.

The rearrangement joins TRBV15 to TRBJ2-4; perhaps TRBD2 as D (5 bases). V dropped 8 bases and J dropped 7 bases, with 18 bases sitting between them. From germline, CDR1 is LNHNV and CDR2 YYDKDF (reference sequence). CDR3 size: 14 residues. Here the CDR3 DNA reads TGTGCCACCGGCGGACTCCGAAGCACGAACATTCAGTACTTC. Translation gives CATGGLRSTNIQYF.

The genes are TRBV27 and TRBJ1-1; possible D gene TRBD1, 5 bases. The V end was cut by 6 bases, the J end by 1 base, with 18 bases between. CDR1 MNHEY and CDR2 SMNVEV come from the germline V gene (reference sequence). The CDR3 covers 16 residues. In DNA, the CDR3 is TGTGCCAGCAGCCTGCGCGGGGAGGGGACGAACACTGAAGCTTTCTTT. Translated: CASSLRGEGTNTEAFF.

CDR3 sequence reads: CASSLARGTAGNTIYF. The CDR3 DNA sequence: TGTGCCAGCAGCTTGGCGAGGGGGACAGCGGGAAACACCATATATTTT. The V gene is TRBV5-6, the J gene TRBJ1-3, with 7 bases identical to TRBD1. CDR3 size: 16 residues. V was pared by 0 bases and J by 4 bases, with 7 bases of the junction left unmatched. The germline V gene has CDR1 SGHDT and CDR2 YYEEEE. The full variable domain, in which reference TRBV5-6 and TRBJ1-3 provide the parts outside the CDR3, is DAGVTQSPTHLIKTRGQQVTLRCSPKSGHDTVSWYQQALGQGPQFIFQYYEEEERQRGNFPDRFSGHQFPNYSSELNVNALLLGDSALYLCASSLARGTAGNTIYFGEGSWLTVV.

In its sample, this clone was seen once. The V call is TRBV6-1, the J call TRBJ1-2; 7 bases agree with TRBD1. J gave up 5 bases and V 2 bases, and 14 bases lay outside the gene matches. The CDR3 loop spans 17 amino acids. Germline CDR1 and CDR2: MNHNS and SASEGT. The CDR3 DNA reads TGTGCCAGCAGTGAATACGGACCCGGGACAGATTATTATGGCTACACCTTC. Translated, it gives CASSEYGPGTDYYGYTF.

The CDR3, as DNA: TGTGCCAGTAGTTCCGGCGGGCAGAGGGATAGGTACAATGAGCAGTTCTTC. This codes for CASSSGGQRDRYNEQFF. The chain has TRBV19 and TRBJ2-1, with D perhaps matching TRBD2 (5 bases). Trimming shortened V by 5 bases and J by 4 bases, and 21 bases separated the two germline ends. CDR1 is LNHDA and CDR2 is SQIVND in the germline V gene (reference sequence). The CDR3 runs 17 residues. Supplemented by reference TRBV19 and TRBJ2-1, the full variable domain reads DGGITQSPKYLFRKEGQNVTLSCEQNLNHDAMYWYRQDPGQGLRLIYYSQIVNDFQKGDIAEGYSVSREKKESFPLTVTSAQKNPTAFYLCASSSGGQRDRYNEQFFGPGTRLTVL.

DNA for the CDR3: TGTGCCAGCAGCTTAGGCGGTCCTAGCACAGATACGCAGTATTTT. As protein: CASSLGGPSTDTQYF. This rearrangement joins TRBV7-9 to TRBJ2-3; unclear D gene. Trimming shortened V by 1 base and J by 0 bases, and 8 bases separated the two germline ends. CDR1 is SEHNR, CDR2 FQNEAQ, per germline (reference sequence). There are 15 residues in the CDR3.

The chain combines TRBV6-6 with TRBJ2-5; perhaps TRBD2 as D (6 bases). The CDR3 totals 13 residues. Germline V CDR1 and CDR2: MNHNY, SVGAGI (reference sequence). Trimming left V 6 bases short and J 1 base short, with 9 bases between. CDR3 residues: CASSRDSQETQYF. In DNA, the CDR3 is TGTGCCAGCAGCAGGGACTCCCAAGAGACCCAGTACTTC.

J is TRBJ2-7 and V is TRBV5-6; the match to TRBD1 covers 7 bases. Germline assignment: CDR1 SGHDT and CDR2 YYEEEE. CDR3 length: 14 amino acids. Losses at the gene ends were 3 bases for V and 2 bases for J; bases not matched to a gene: 5. The CDR3 DNA is TGTGCCAGCAGCTCCTGGGACAGACCCTACGAGCAGTACTTC. Translated: CASSSWDRPYEQYF.

CDR3 DNA sequence: TGTGCCAGCAGTTACTCCCGGGAGTTCTCTGGAAACACCATATATTTT. This translates into CASSYSREFSGNTIYF. The genes are TRBV6-5 and TRBJ1-3; D not resolved. The germline V gene encodes CDR1 MNHEY and CDR2 SVGAGI. CDR3 length equals 16 residues. Trimming took 0 bases from V and 0 from J, leaving 9 bases between them.

V usage is TRBV19 and J usage is TRBJ2-2, with TRBD2 as a possible D gene (6 bases). Looked up from germline, CDR1 is LNHDA and CDR2 is SQIVND (reference sequence). Trimming shortened V by 3 bases and J by 2 bases, and 13 bases separated the two germline ends. The CDR3 runs 16 residues. This CDR3 is CASSIRTSRNTGELFF. As DNA, the CDR3 is TGTGCCAGTAGTATTAGAACTAGCCGAAACACCGGGGAGCTGTTTTTT.

Here the CDR3 reads CASSWGRGLEGELFF. For the CDR3, the DNA is TGTGCCAGCAGTTGGGGCAGGGGTTTGGAAGGGGAGCTGTTTTTT. This chain links TRBV6-6 with TRBJ2-2; TRBD1 is a possible D gene (6 bases). Deletions cut 4 bases from V and 8 bases from J, with 17 bases between. There are 15 residues in the CDR3. Germline loops: CDR1 MNHNY, CDR2 SVGAGI (reference sequence).

This chain links TRBV6-5 with TRBJ1-3; 7 nucleotides line up with TRBD1. After removal of 5 bases from V and 2 bases from J, the junction contained 6 bases not matched to a gene. This CDR3 contains 15 residues. Germline CDR1 MNHEY, CDR2 SVGAGI. CDR3 sequence (DNA): TGTGCCAGCAGTCTTGGGAGGGGGCCTGGAAACACCATATATTTT. It encodes CASSLGRGPGNTIYF.